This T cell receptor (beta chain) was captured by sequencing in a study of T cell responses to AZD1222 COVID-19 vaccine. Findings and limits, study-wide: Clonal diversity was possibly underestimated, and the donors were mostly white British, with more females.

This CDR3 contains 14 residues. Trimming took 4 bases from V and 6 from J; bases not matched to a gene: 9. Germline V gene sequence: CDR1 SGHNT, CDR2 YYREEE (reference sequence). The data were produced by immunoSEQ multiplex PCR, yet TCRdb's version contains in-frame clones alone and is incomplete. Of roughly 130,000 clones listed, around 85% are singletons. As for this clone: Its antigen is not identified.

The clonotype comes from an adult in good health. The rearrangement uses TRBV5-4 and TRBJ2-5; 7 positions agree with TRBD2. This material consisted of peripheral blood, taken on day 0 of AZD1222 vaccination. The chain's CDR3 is CASSLMTSRKTQYF. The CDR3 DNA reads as TGTGCCAGCAGCCTAATGACTAGCAGGAAGACCCAGTACTTC.